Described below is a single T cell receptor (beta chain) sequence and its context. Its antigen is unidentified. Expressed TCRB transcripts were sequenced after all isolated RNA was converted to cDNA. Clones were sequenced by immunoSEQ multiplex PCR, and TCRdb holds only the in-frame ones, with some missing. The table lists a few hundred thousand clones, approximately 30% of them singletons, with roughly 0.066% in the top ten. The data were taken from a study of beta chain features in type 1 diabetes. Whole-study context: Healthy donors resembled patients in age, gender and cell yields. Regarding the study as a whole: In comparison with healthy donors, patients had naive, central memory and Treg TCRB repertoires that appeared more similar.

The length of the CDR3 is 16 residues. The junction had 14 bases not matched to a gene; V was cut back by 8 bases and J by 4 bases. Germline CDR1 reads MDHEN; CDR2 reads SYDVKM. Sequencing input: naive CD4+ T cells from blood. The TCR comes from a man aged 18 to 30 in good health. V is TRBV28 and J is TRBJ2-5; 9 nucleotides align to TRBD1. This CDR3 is CASRRTLDRGRETQYF. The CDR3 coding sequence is TGTGCCAGCCGGAGGACCTTAGACAGGGGGAGAGAGACCCAGTACTTC.